This passage covers 17 T cell receptor beta chains from one sample sequenced in a study of T cells after yellow fever vaccination. TCRdb called the 5' RACE reads again in MiXCR, with one record for every CDR3 protein. The sample consists of some 250,000 distinct CDR3 sequences, 3.6% of them appearing once. Sequencing used PBMCs, obtained 15 days after the yellow fever booster vaccination. These receptors all stem from a man aged 18 to 30 who received the YFV17D yellow fever vaccine.

Of note for this clonotype: This sequence may be a read error, since a much larger clone differs from it by one base. J is TRBJ2-1 and V is TRBV4-1; tentatively, D is TRBD1 (6 bases). CDR1 is MGHRA, CDR2 YSYEKL, per germline. This CDR3 is built from 15 residues. The CDR3 region has the DNA TGCGCCAGCAGCCCTCGGGACAACTCCTACCATGAGCAGTTCTTC. Translating it yields CASSPRDNSYHEQFF.

This clonotype has ten or more counts. The rearrangement joins TRBV4-1 to TRBJ1-1; 7 bases are a match to TRBD1. V gave up 4 bases and J gave up 8 bases; unmatched junction bases: 22. Germline values: CDR1 MGHRA, CDR2 YSYEKL. The CDR3 runs 18 residues. The CDR3 DNA reads as TGCGCCAGCAGCCTCCACCGGGACAGCCCTTTTCCCCGACCCGAAGCTTTCTTT. This gives the protein CASSLHRDSPFPRPEAFF.

V is TRBV2 and J is TRBJ1-6; 7 bases map to TRBD1. The V and J ends lost 4 bases and 9 bases, in that order; junction bases with no gene match: 9. The CDR3 is 15 residues long. Per germline, CDR1 SNHLY and CDR2 FYNNEI. This chain's CDR3 is CASSVLQGNGSPLHF. For the CDR3, the DNA is TGTGCCAGCAGTGTACTACAGGGGAACGGTTCACCCCTCCACTTT.

In its sample, this clonotype was seen many times. This chain joins TRBV27 and TRBJ2-7; 10 bases match TRBD1. Germline trimming cut 10 bases from V and 0 bases from J; bases unmatched to any gene: 12. Germline V lookup: CDR1 MNHEY, CDR2 SMNVEV (reference sequence). This CDR3 has 16 amino acids. For the CDR3, the DNA is TGTGCCACCAGGGAGTCGGGACAGGGGTTCTCCTACGAGCAGTACGTC. Amino acid sequence: CATRESGQGFSYEQYV.

Ten or more counts support this clonotype. The rearrangement links TRBV7-2 to TRBJ1-2; D might be TRBD1 (5 bases). Trimming took 2 bases from V and 10 from J, leaving 11 bases between them. CDR1 is SGHTA, CDR2 FQGNSA, per germline. CDR3 size: 12 residues. The CDR3 region is CASSLLGDLYTF. The CDR3 DNA sequence: TGTGCCAGCAGCTTACTGGGGGACCTCTACACCTTC.

This clonotype occurred many times. The chain links TRBV6-2 or TRBV6-3 to TRBJ2-7; TRBD1 is a possible D gene (6 bases). The V end was cut by 6 bases, the J end by 1 base, with 13 bases between. The V gene's germline CDR1 is MNHEY and CDR2 SVGEGT. This CDR3 is built from 14 residues. The CDR3 coding sequence is TGTGCCAGCAGCAGGGGCCCTCAATCCTACGAGCAGTACGTC. Residues: CASSRGPQSYEQYV.

There are a few counts of this clonotype. The rearrangement uses TRBV12-3 or TRBV12-4 and TRBJ2-3, with D possibly matching TRBD1 (6 bases). V was clipped by 6 bases and J by 5 bases, with 21 bases between them. The CDR3 runs 16 residues. CDR3 loop: CASSSTGLLGGDTQYF. CDR3 nucleotide sequence: TGTGCCAGCAGCTCAACAGGGTTATTAGGCGGAGATACGCAGTATTTT.

This clonotype was observed many times. The genes are TRBV7-2 and TRBJ2-2, with 7 bases that match TRBD2. The V and J ends lost 4 bases and 7 bases, in that order; junction bases with no gene match: 9. This CDR3 has 15 amino acids. CDR1 SGHTA and CDR2 FQGNSA come from the germline V gene. In DNA, the CDR3 is TGTGCCAGCAGCTCCCTCCGGGAGGCGGTCGGGGAGCTGTTTTTT. This codes for CASSSLREAVGELFF.

Ten or more counts support this clonotype. The V gene is TRBV7-3, the J gene TRBJ1-2; 7 bases match TRBD1. Trimming at V came to 5 bases and at J to 7 bases, leaving 10 bases not matched to a gene. The CDR3 is 14 residues long. Germline CDR1 reads SGHTA; CDR2 reads FQGTGA. The CDR3: CASSPTGSGSGYTF. CDR3 bases: TGTGCCAGCAGCCCGACAGGGTCAGGGAGTGGCTACACCTTC.

This clonotype was found many times. The V call is TRBV7-8, the J call TRBJ1-1; TRBD1 might be the D (5 bases). Trimming removed 0 bases from V and 1 base from J, with 9 bases in between. Germline CDR1 is SGHVS and CDR2 is FQNEAQ. The CDR3 runs 15 residues. CDR3 DNA: TGTGCCAGCAGCTTAGCCCGGGGCCCGAACACTGAAGCTTTCTTT. It specifies CASSLARGPNTEAFF. The full variable domain, completed using reference TRBV7-8 and TRBJ1-1, is GAGVSQSPRYKVAKRGQDVALRCDPISGHVSLFWYQQALGQGPEFLTYFQNEAQLDKSGLPSDRFFAERPEGSVSTLKIQRTQQEDSAVYLCASSLARGPNTEAFFGQGTRLTVV.

This clonotype was found many times. V usage is TRBV5-4 and J usage is TRBJ1-5; no firm D call. There are 15 residues in the CDR3. The germline V gene has CDR1 SGHNT and CDR2 YYREEE (reference sequence). Deletions cut 0 bases from V and 5 bases from J, with 12 bases between. CDR3 sequence (DNA): TGTGCCAGCAGCTTGGGTGGCAGAGTCGATCAGCCCCAGCATTTT. Protein product: CASSLGGRVDQPQHF.

This clonotype was picked up many times. This CDR3 reads CASSMGRTGRTDTQYF. The CDR3 DNA reads as TGTGCCAGTAGTATGGGCAGGACAGGACGCACAGATACGCAGTATTTT. The chain is built from TRBV19 and TRBJ2-3, with 7 nucleotides matching TRBD1. Trimming at V came to 3 bases and at J to 1 base, leaving 7 bases not matched to a gene. The CDR3 spans 16 residues. The germline V gene encodes CDR1 LNHDA and CDR2 SQIVND (reference sequence).

At least ten counts were recorded for this clonotype. The V call is TRBV20-1, the J call TRBJ1-2; tentative D call: TRBD1 (5 bases). CDR3 length: 13 residues. The V and J ends lost 6 bases and 1 base respectively, with 12 bases between them. Looked up from germline, CDR1 is DFQATT and CDR2 is SNEGSKA (reference sequence). CDR3 loop: CSATDRLNYGYTF. In DNA form, the CDR3 reads TGCAGTGCAACCGACAGACTTAACTATGGCTACACCTTC.

This clonotype was seen repeatedly, ten times or more. V gene TRBV18 combines with J gene TRBJ2-5; D may match TRBD1 or TRBD2 (6 bases each). Germline V gene data show CDR1 as KGHSH and CDR2 as LQKENI. The CDR3 has 15 amino acids. V gave up 3 bases and J gave up 0 bases, with 11 bases separating them. The CDR3 reads CASSPSRGDQETQYF. The CDR3 nucleotides are TGTGCCAGCTCACCCTCGAGGGGGGACCAAGAGACCCAGTACTTC.

This clonotype was seen many times. The chain's CDR3 is CASKGQGTNVLTF. The CDR3 region has the DNA TGTGCCAGCAAAGGACAGGGAACCAACGTCCTGACTTTC. The chain carries TRBV2 and TRBJ2-6; 8 bases map to TRBD1. There are 13 residues in the CDR3. Germline values: CDR1 SNHLY, CDR2 FYNNEI. Trimming cost V 7 bases and J 8 bases; bases outside gene matches: 4.

In its sample, this clonotype was seen many times. One end of the junction is discordant with germline, which a read error may explain. The chain has TRBV29-1 and TRBJ2-3, with 14 nucleotides matching TRBD2. The CDR3 covers 15 residues. Germline CDR1 reads SQVTM; CDR2 reads ANQGSEA. CDR3 bases: TGCAGCTCCGTGGGGACTAGCGGGGGCACACATACGCAGTATTTT. Translating gives CSSVGTSGGTHTQYF.

On this clonotype itself: A clone one base away is much larger, so this may be a read error. J is TRBJ2-3 and V is TRBV29-1; TRBD1 agrees at 7 bases. Losses at the gene ends were 7 bases for V and 4 bases for J; bases not matched to a gene: 11. This CDR3 is 14 amino acids long. Per germline, CDR1 SQVTM and CDR2 ANQGSEA. The CDR3 DNA reads as TGCAGCGGCACCGGGACAGACCGCTCAGATACGCAGTATTTT. Its protein product is CSGTGTDRSDTQYF.